The T cell receptor (beta chain) described here comes from a study of blood T cell repertoires in COVID-19. In the study overall: COVID-19 samples, acute and convalescent, were from the United States, Italy and Spain. From T cells, B-cell-depleted T cells, or PBMCs came the material, which was cDNA or gDNA.

Trimming at V came to 4 bases and at J to 8 bases, leaving 4 bases not matched to a gene. There are 14 residues in the CDR3. Germline V gene lookup returns CDR1 SGHRS and CDR2 YFSETQ. Authors' data handling: For nucleated cells, counts were estimated from reference gene primer amplification. Generated by immunoSEQ multiplex PCR, the TCRdb table keeps only in-frame clones and is missing some. For V, J and clone size, that table is used; D and trimming come from the DNA. This table has over 55,000 clones, 84% appearing once. The sample consisted of peripheral blood. The chain is built from TRBV5-1 and TRBJ1-4; 11 bases line up with TRBD1. The clonotype was recovered from a man between 50 and 59 years old with active COVID-19. The CDR3 here is CASSPWDRGEKLFF. CDR3 nucleotides: TGCGCCAGCAGCCCGTGGGACAGGGGGGAAAAACTGTTTTTT.